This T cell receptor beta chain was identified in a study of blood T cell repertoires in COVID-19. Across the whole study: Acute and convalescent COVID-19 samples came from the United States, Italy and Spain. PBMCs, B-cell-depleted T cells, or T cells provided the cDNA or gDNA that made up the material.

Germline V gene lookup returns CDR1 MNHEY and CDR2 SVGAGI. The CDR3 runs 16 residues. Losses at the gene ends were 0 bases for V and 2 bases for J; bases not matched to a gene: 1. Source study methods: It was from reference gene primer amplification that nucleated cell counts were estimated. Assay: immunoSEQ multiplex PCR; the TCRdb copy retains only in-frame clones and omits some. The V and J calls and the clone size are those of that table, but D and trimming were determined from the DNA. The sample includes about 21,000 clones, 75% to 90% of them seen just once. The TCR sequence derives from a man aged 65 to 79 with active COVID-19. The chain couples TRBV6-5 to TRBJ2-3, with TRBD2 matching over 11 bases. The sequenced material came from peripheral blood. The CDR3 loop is CASSYSTSGATDTQYF. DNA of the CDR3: TGTGCCAGCAGTTACTCGACTAGCGGGGCCACAGATACGCAGTATTTT.